This T cell receptor (beta chain) was sequenced during a study of cytomegalovirus exposure and HLA in healthy donors. The PCR employed 60 Vbeta primers together with 13 Jbeta primers. Method: immunoSEQ multiplex PCR; TCRdb's copy keeps in-frame clones and lacks some. The data show about 170,000 clones, 85% seen once. Of note for this clone: Its matching antigen is unknown.

Study-level results: TCR beta sequences reportedly predicted the HLA-A and HLA-B alleles of most subjects accurately. Presence/absence comparisons presumed near-even sequencing depth among donors.

Germline CDR1 is SGHVS and CDR2 is FNYEAQ. The CDR3 runs to 14 residues. The V gene end was trimmed by 10 bases and the J gene end by 2 bases; junction bases not matched to a gene: 10. The TCR originated in a man in his thirties or forties in good health and CMV-seropositive. Sequenced: PBMCs. The V and J genes are TRBV7-6 and TRBJ1-2, with 7 bases aligning to TRBD1. CDR3 loop: CANLWDSPNYGYTF. The CDR3 nucleotides read TGTGCCAACCTTTGGGACAGTCCAAACTATGGCTACACCTTC.